These 8 T cell receptor beta chains share one sample of origin, sequenced in a study of T cells in women clearing cervical HPV infection. Method: immunoSEQ multiplex PCR; TCRdb's copy keeps in-frame clones and lacks some. The table lists 45,000 to 50,000 clones. The material sequenced was blood buffy coat. The receptors stem from a woman between 18 and 70 years old with a cervical HPV16 infection that either progressed to CIN3+ or cleared (not recorded which).

Details on this clone: The read gets to within 3 residues of the CDR3 end, and the germline J gene fills in the rest. V is TRBV19 and J is TRBJ2-3; the match to TRBD1 covers 12 bases. Germline V gives CDR1 LNHDA, CDR2 SQIVND (reference sequence). The CDR3 covers 16 residues. The part of the CDR3 DNA that was read is TGTGCCAGTACCGGGACAGGGGGCGGGGGCAATCAGCCG. The encoded protein is CASTGTGGGGNQP. The CDR3, in full, reads CASTGTGGGGNQPQYF.

As concerns this clone: The read comes to an end 3 residues before the CDR3 does, leaving the germline J gene to fill in the end. J is TRBJ1-1 and V is TRBV2, with D perhaps TRBD1 (6 bases). Germline loops: CDR1 SNHLY, CDR2 FYNNEI. The V end was cut by 4 bases, the J end by 1 base, with 7 bases between. CDR3 length equals 13 residues. The CDR3 DNA, read in part, is TGTGCCAGCAGTGGCAGGGGGAACACTGAA. It codes for CASSGRGNTE. The CDR3, in full, reads CASSGRGNTEAFF.

Points on this clone: The read ends 3 residues shy of where the CDR3 ends; the end is completed using the germline J gene. V is TRBV5-1 and J is TRBJ2-2, with D tentatively TRBD2 (6 bases). The CDR3 totals 16 residues. CDR1 SGHRS and CDR2 YFSETQ come from the germline V gene. The covered CDR3 bases are TGCGCCAGCAGCCGGGACTCGGCGTCTGGGGCCAACGTG. This codes for CASSRDSASGANV. The complete CDR3 sequence is CASSRDSASGANVLFF.

Incomplete CDR3 DNA: TGTGCCAGTATCTTTGCCCGACAGGGGGCTGCCCGCTCTGGGGCCAACGTC. This encodes CASIFARQGAARSGANV. The whole CDR3 reads CASIFARQGAARSGANVLTF. This chain connects TRBV19 to TRBJ2-6; TRBD1 aligns across 10 bases. The read halts 3 residues ahead of the CDR3 end, with the missing end drawn from the germline J gene. From germline, CDR1 is LNHDA and CDR2 SQIVND (reference sequence). Unmatched junction bases numbered 15, after V lost 7 bases and J lost 0 bases. The CDR3 runs to 20 residues.

About this clone: The read stops 3 residues short of the end of the CDR3; the missing end is completed from the germline J gene. The genes are TRBV4-1 and TRBJ1-3; D remains ambiguous. The CDR3 consists of 16 residues. V was pared by 3 bases and J by 6 bases, with 18 bases between. Germline V gives CDR1 MGHRA, CDR2 YSYEKL. CDR3 DNA, as far as it was read: TGCGCCAGCAGCCACGATCCGGGGTTGTTGGAAAACACC. It specifies CASSHDPGLLENT. The CDR3 in full is CASSHDPGLLENTIYF.

About this clone: The sequenced fragment ends 3 residues before the CDR3 boundary, so the rest is inferred from the germline J gene. This sequence joins TRBV19 and TRBJ1-1; D ambiguous. Germline V gene data show CDR1 as LNHDA and CDR2 as SQIVND (reference sequence). V was cut by 0 bases and J by 0 bases, with 8 bases left in between. The CDR3 spans 15 residues. The covered CDR3 bases are TGTGCCAGTAGTATAGACGAGAACATGAACACTGAA. This translates into CASSIDENMNTE. The CDR3 in full is CASSIDENMNTEAFF.

Comments on this clone: The DNA ends 3 residues before the CDR3 does, and the rest of the CDR3 is filled in from the germline J gene. This chain connects TRBV7-2 to TRBJ2-5; 9 nucleotides agree with TRBD1. This CDR3 spans 15 amino acids. Looked up from germline, CDR1 is SGHTA and CDR2 is FQGNSA. V dropped 5 bases and J dropped 4; count of bases not matched to a gene: 8. Incomplete CDR3 DNA: TGTGCCAGCAGCCCGGGACAGGGAACCGCAGAGACC. Its translation: CASSPGQGTAET. In full, the CDR3 reads CASSPGQGTAETQYF.

Concerning this clone itself: The missing CDR3 end, 3 residues past where the read stops, is filled in from the germline J gene. J is TRBJ2-7 and V is TRBV5-6; 8 positions agree with TRBD2. The CDR3 covers 15 residues. Germline V gives CDR1 SGHDT, CDR2 YYEEEE. The V and J ends lost 2 bases and 3 bases, in that order; junction bases with no gene match: 7. The part of the CDR3 DNA that was read is TGTGCCAGCAGCTTCGGTAGCGGGGCTCACTACGAG. Its protein product is CASSFGSGAHYE. The entire CDR3 reads CASSFGSGAHYEQYF.